This paragraph reports one T cell receptor beta chain. Its antigen remains unidentified. No per-base quality is available; no much larger clone lies one base away. The sample belongs to a study of blood T cell repertoires in COVID-19 (dated by TCRdb to between 2020 and 2021). Regarding the study in general: Samples covering the acute and convalescent phases of COVID-19 were provided by collaborators in the United States, Italy and Spain. The prospective study material was composed of cDNA or gDNA derived from T cells, B-cell-depleted T cells, or PBMCs. Subjects who had been exposed to COVID-19, were actively infected with it, or had recovered from it provided the deeply sampled blood TCRbeta repertoires that made up the dataset. The repertoires were released in a freely available public database meant as a resource for research on the immune response to SARS-CoV-2. The samples were drawn from two sources: the first 160 participants of the ongoing ImmuneRACE study, and 1,254 subjects contributed by 6 global collaborators. Nearly every sample came with metadata listing a de-identified subject ID, COVID-19 status, age in years and sex. Where HLA class I and class II types were available, the types were taken from metadata supplied by the sample provider, not from assay-based typing.

The paper's findings and limits, for the study overall: The amount of clinical and demographic metadata varied by source and participant and was provided uncurated.

TCRbeta CDR3 regions were amplified from genomic DNA by means of the immunoSEQ Assay, a bias-controlled multiplex PCR. Processing in the source paper ran as follows. The number of nucleated cells in each sample was estimated from the amplification of reference gene primers within the assay. To quantify the absolute abundance of each unique TCRbeta CDR3 rearrangement, sequence reads were collapsed and filtered. For each sample, productive Simpson clonality was calculated by taking the square root of Simpson's diversity index across productive rearrangements. In its TCRdb copy, this immuneACCESS table keeps in-frame sequences only and misses some clones. Where compared with another copy, unresolved V genes explain less than half of these, and the others have no known cause. V and J calls and clone size follow that table, whereas D and trimming were derived from the DNA. In this sample the table shows about 210,000 clones, more than 75% of which occur a single time. The ten most abundant clones make up roughly 12% of the sample.

The collaborating institutions used their own protocols to collect whole blood in K2EDTA tubes. For TCRbeta analysis, collaborator samples were shipped as frozen whole blood, as isolated PBMCs, or as DNA extracted from either sample type. Sequences SEHNR (CDR1) and FQNEAQ (CDR2) are obtained from the germline V gene (reference sequence). Trimming accounts for 5 bases at V and 3 bases at J, while the number of junction bases matched to no gene is 6. From its cysteine to its phenylalanine, the CDR3 spans 16 amino acids. Just the 48-base CDR3 DNA is kept, in frame starting at base 1. This receptor was taken from a woman in her thirties or forties with acute or convalescent COVID-19. Sequenced input: peripheral blood. The chain uses TRBV7-9 and TRBJ2-1; 11 central nucleotides agree with TRBD1. The CDR3 in this case is CASSPRGTGGYNEQFF. In nucleotide form, the sequence is TGTGCCAGCAGCCCCCGGGGGACAGGGGGCTACAATGAGCAGTTCTTC.